This T cell receptor beta chain was observed in a study of T cell repertoires in cytomegalovirus infection. Study overall: It can be stated that public TCR beta signatures indicated CMV infection as well as a matching HLA type.

TCRdb passed the reads through MiXCR, listing each CDR3 protein once. In the table there are a few hundred thousand distinct CDR3 sequences, roughly 15% of which are singletons. The trim removed 6 bases at V and 2 bases at J, leaving 10 bases unmatched. The CDR3 loop spans 15 amino acids. Looked up from germline, CDR1 is MDHEN and CDR2 is SYDVKM. This clonotype was observed at least ten times. The antigen remains undetermined. The study, taken as a whole, reports: HLA-C-restricted, CMV-specific TCR beta clonotypes were dominant ex vivo. People with CMV and the relevant HLA were identified by cumulative public TCR beta family frequency.

The sequence derives from a human donor in good health (CMV status not recorded). Some clones in this sample may be carry-over from other donors' samples. This chain joins TRBV28 and TRBJ2-7; 7 bases fit TRBD1. Sequencing was done on a sample of PBMCs. The CDR3 sequence is CASSQTAGGTYEQYF. CDR3 sequence (DNA): TGTGCCAGCAGCCAGACGGCAGGGGGAACCTACGAGCAGTACTTC.